The source of this T cell receptor (beta chain) is a study of patients and donors after allogeneic stem cell transplantation (dated by TCRdb to the early 2020s). From the germline V gene, CDR1 is MNHNS and CDR2 is SASEGT. The CDR3 sequence holds 15 residues, the cysteine and phenylalanine included. Of all the DNA, just the CDR3 is kept, 45 bases in frame from base 1. V was cut back by 2 bases and J by 5 bases, leaving a gap of 15 bases between them. The library was generated by RT-PCR. Sequencer: NextSeq 550. TCRdb handled the public reads itself, with Q25 trimming in fastp and clone calling in MiXCR, and kept productive beta chains. Entries are consolidated by CDR3 protein sequence, retaining the most common genes and DNA. In all, the sample holds approximately 410,000 distinct CDR3 sequences, and 15% to 20% of those were seen once. The top ten clones comprise less than 9.5% of the sample. Remarks on this clonotype: It has no known antigen specificity. No clone much larger than this one lies a single base away; base qualities are absent.

This clonotype was obtained from a human donor who was either an allogeneic HSCT recipient or a stem cell or donor lymphocyte infusion donor (not recorded which). It is not recorded whose cells these are; they may come from a transplant donor. The sequence joins TRBV6-1 to TRBJ2-5; perhaps TRBD2 is the D gene, with 6 bases matching. Source material: blood, either unsorted or a sorted T cell fraction (not recorded which). The DNA sequence follows: TGTGCCAGCAGTGAACGCGGGGCCAGAGGGGAGACCCAGTACTTC. Its amino acids are CASSERGARGETQYF.